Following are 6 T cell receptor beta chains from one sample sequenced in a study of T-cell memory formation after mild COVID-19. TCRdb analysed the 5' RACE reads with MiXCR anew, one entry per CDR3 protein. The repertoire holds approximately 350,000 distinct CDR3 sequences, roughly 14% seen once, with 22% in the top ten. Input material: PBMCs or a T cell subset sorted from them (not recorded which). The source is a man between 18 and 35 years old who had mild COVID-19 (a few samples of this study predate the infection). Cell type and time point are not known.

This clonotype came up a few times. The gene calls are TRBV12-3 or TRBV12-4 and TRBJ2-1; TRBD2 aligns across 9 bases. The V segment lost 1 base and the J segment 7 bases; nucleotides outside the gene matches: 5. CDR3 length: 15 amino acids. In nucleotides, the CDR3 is TGTGCCAGCAGTTTAGGGCGGGGGGGCAGGAATGAGCAGTTCTTC. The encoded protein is CASSLGRGGRNEQFF.

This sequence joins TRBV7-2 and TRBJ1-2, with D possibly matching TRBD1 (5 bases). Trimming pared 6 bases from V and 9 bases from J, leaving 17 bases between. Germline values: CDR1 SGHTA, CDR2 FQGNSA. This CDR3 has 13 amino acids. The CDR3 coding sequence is TGTGCCAGCAGTCCTCTTGGGGGGGGGAGCTACACCTTC. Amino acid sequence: CASSPLGGGSYTF. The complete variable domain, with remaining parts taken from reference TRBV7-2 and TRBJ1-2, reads GAGVSQSPSNKVTEKGKDVELRCDPISGHTALYWYRQSLGQGLEFLIYFQGNSAPDKSGLPSDRFSAERTGGSVSTLTIQRTQQEDSAVYLCASSPLGGGSYTFGSGTRLTVV.

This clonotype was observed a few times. CDR3 sequence: CSVELPGHNSGEQYF. In DNA form, the CDR3 reads TGCAGCGTTGAATTACCGGGACACAATTCTGGCGAGCAGTACTTC. The V call is TRBV29-1, the J call TRBJ2-7, with D possibly being TRBD1 (6 bases). Between the trimmed V and J ends, which lost 2 bases and 6 bases, there was a span of 20 bases. Germline CDR1 and CDR2: SQVTM and ANQGSEA. This CDR3 is 15 amino acids long.

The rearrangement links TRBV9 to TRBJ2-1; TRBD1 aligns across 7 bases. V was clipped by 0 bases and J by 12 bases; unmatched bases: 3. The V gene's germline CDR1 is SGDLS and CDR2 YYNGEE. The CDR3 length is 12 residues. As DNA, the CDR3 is TGTGCCAGCAGCGTAGTGACAGGGCGGCAGTTCTTC. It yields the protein CASSVVTGRQFF.

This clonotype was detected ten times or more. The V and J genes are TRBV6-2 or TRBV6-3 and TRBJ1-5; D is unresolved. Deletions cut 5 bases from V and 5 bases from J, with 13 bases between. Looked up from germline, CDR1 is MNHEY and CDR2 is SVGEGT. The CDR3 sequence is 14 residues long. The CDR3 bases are TGTGCCAGCAGTGAGGCCTCCGGGTATCAGCCCCAGCATTTT. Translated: CASSEASGYQPQHF.

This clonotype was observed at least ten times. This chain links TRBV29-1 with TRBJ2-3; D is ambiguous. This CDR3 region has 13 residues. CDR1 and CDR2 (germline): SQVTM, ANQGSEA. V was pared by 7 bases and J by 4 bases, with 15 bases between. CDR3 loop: CSAKPVGPDTQYF. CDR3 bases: TGCAGCGCGAAACCGGTAGGCCCAGATACGCAGTATTTT.